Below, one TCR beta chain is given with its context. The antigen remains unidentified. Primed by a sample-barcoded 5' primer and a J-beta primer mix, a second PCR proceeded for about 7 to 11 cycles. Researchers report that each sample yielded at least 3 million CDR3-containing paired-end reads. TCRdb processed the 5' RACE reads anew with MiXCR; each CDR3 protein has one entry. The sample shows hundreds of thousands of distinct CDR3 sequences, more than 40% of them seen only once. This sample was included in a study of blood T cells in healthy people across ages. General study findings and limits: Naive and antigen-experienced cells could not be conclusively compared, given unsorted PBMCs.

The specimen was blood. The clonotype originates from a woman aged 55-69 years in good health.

CDR3 amino acids: CSARRTGRAFYEQYF. The CDR3 DNA sequence: TGCAGTGCTCGTCGGACAGGACGAGCCTTTTACGAGCAGTACTTC. The chain carries TRBV20-1 and TRBJ2-7; 7 bases fit TRBD1. Germline V lookup: CDR1 DFQATT, CDR2 SNEGSKA (reference sequence). This CDR3 contains 15 residues. The J segment lost 4 bases and the V segment lost 5 bases, leaving 14 bases of the junction unmatched.